This T cell receptor (beta chain) originates from a study of post-analysis software for immune sequencing data. Study-level background: Recorded disease courses covered relapsing-remitting, secondary progressive and progressive-relapsing multiple sclerosis. Some patients had no subtype annotation. Findings and limits, study-wide: Roughly five TRBV segments appeared more often in patients than in controls, and TRBV5-6, TRBV5-1 and TRBV20-1 were among these. The normalized Chao1 diversity of multiple sclerosis patients was significantly lower than that of controls.

This CDR3 has 15 amino acids. J gave up 5 bases and V 6 bases, and 9 bases lay outside the gene matches. Germline V lookup: CDR1 DFQATT, CDR2 SNEGSKA (reference sequence). Tagging with unique molecular identifiers was a feature of the TCR beta cDNA libraries. Out of 1 to 10 million T cells, about 500,000 cDNA molecules were generated. TCRdb itself ran the PCR reads through MiXCR, one entry per CDR3 protein. The profile covers about 540,000 distinct CDR3 sequences, with less than 40% appearing a single time and around 5.9% taken by the ten largest. This clonotype was detected a few times. Antigen unknown.

The chain links TRBV20-1 to TRBJ2-5; 13 bases map to TRBD2. The sample was blood. The receptor was isolated from a girl between 2 and 17 years old with multiple sclerosis. CDR3 region: CSAQPTSGGWETQYF. CDR3 DNA sequence: TGCAGTGCCCAGCCGACTAGCGGGGGGTGGGAGACCCAGTACTTC.